This T cell receptor (beta chain) was identified during a study of lymphopenia after photon versus proton radiotherapy. Overall study findings and caveats: Photon-treated patients lost naive T cells and TCR diversity; proton-treated stayed stable.

Remarks on this clone: Antigen unknown.

Using immunoSEQ multiplex PCR, the repertoire was profiled, and TCRdb retains in-frame clones only, with some absent. The sample yields about 26,000 clones, 75% to 90% seen once. Sequences were derived from peripheral blood, sampled from a patient treated with photon-based radiotherapy. The clonotype comes from a man under 40 with gastric cancer.

This CDR3 is CASSLDRNQPQHF. CDR3 coding DNA: TGTGCCAGCAGCTTAGATAGAAATCAGCCCCAGCATTTT. The rearrangement joins TRBV11-2 to TRBJ1-5; D not certain. The length of the CDR3 is 13 residues. Trimming removed 0 bases at V and 4 bases at J, with 4 bases between. Germline V gene lookup returns CDR1 SGHAT and CDR2 FQNNGV.